Described below is a single T cell receptor beta chain sequence and its context. What it binds is not known. Germline V CDR1 and CDR2: MNHNS, SASEGT. J lost 4 bases, V lost 10 bases, and 10 bases had no gene match. CDR3 length equals 15 residues. Profiled with immunoSEQ multiplex PCR; TCRdb holds only in-frame clones, not every one. In the table there are tens of thousands of clones, less than 95% of which are singletons. This entry comes from a study of graft-versus-host responses after intestinal transplantation. At the level of the study: Recipients were all induced with anti-thymocyte globulin, then given tacrolimus and steroids for about three years.

This TCR came from a human donor who was the organ donor for an intestinal transplant. Here the sequenced sample was unstimulated CD4+ T cells sorted from spleen or lymph node cells, taken before transplant. V and J are TRBV6-1 and TRBJ2-2; 9 bases are shared with TRBD1. The CDR3 coding sequence is TGTGCCACCAGACGGACAGGGGAGGGCACCGGGGAGCTGTTTTTT. Encoded protein: CATRRTGEGTGELFF.